The text below deals with one T cell receptor (beta chain). The antigen it binds to is not known. The sample holds no much larger clone one base away, and base qualities are not on file. Library preparation employed 5' RACE. The sequencer listed for this sample is Illumina HiSeq 2500. A second PCR of about 6 to 12 cycles was run with a J-beta primer mix and a sample-barcoded 5' primer. Each TCR beta cDNA molecule received a unique molecular identifier from a template-switch 5' adaptor carrying 12 random nucleotides. Each sample yielded at least 3 million CDR3-containing paired-end reads. First-strand cDNA was synthesized from all RNA with the Mint cDNA synthesis kit, primed by a TRBC-specific oligonucleotide. Following uracil-DNA glycosylase treatment, a first 18-cycle PCR with universal primers M1SS and BC2_uni_R was performed on all cDNA. Concerning the study's data processing: Each sample was normalized by randomly selecting 1 million high-quality reads, each carrying a distinct molecular identifier. Instead of being binned into consensus sequences, reads with shared molecular identifiers were discarded. MiTCR, run with a Q25 quality threshold and the strictest error-elimination algorithm, handled CDR3 identification, clonotype clustering and error correction. A nonparametric unseen species model using Euler transformation provided a lower-bound estimate of total TCR beta diversity. TCRdb trimmed public reads at Q25 via fastp, called clones via MiXCR and kept in-frame beta chains. Each CDR3 protein gets just one entry, which takes the most common genes and DNA from the rows behind it. The V and J calls were not made by the authors but by TCRdb's processing. The sample contains about 640,000 distinct CDR3 sequences, around 54% of them found a single time. The ten largest account for 30% to 40% of the sample.

The data were obtained in a study of blood T cells in healthy people across ages (dated by TCRdb to between 2014 and 2017). Study-level background: In model experiments, roughly one uniquely barcoded TCR beta cDNA molecule per two T cells was captured by template switching. Age-related changes in TCR beta repertoire diversity were measured in the study by deep sequencing normalized with unique cDNA molecular identifiers. The donors were split into four age groups: young (average around 17 years), middle-aged (over 35), aged (more than 60) and long-lived (about 82). Donors of different ages were randomly distributed across sequencing lanes to avoid experimental bias. The study analyzed two additional independent replicas of 1 million unique cDNA reads from the same blood draw for two donors, one aged 18 to 30 and one aged 80 or older.

The approximately 40 donors, aged about 6 to 95 years, were systemically healthy Caucasian individuals from Russia. About 10 milliliters of peripheral blood were drawn from each donor into EDTA-treated Vacutainer tubes. PBMCs were isolated by Ficoll-Paque density-gradient centrifugation, with at least 6 million obtained per sample. Trizol reagent was used to extract total RNA from PBMCs, with at least 6 micrograms per sample. The percentages of naive CD45RAhigh/CD27high T cells were determined by flow cytometry on a PBMC aliquot from every donor. Summary of the overall study and its limitations: Donor CMV infection status was unknown, potentially confounding age-related changes in expanded clonotypes. Observed TCR beta diversity per million T cells fell roughly linearly with age, and a significant reduction was already apparent by age around 39. A strong correlation was found between observed TCR beta diversity and the percentage of naive T cells measured by flow cytometry. Estimates of total diversity from one million sequenced T cells were regarded as lower bounds and underestimates. Because profiling used bulk unsorted PBMCs, naive and antigen-experienced compartments could not be compared conclusively. Compared with the aged group, more naive CD4+ T cells, fewer expanded clones and increased TCR diversity were shown by the long-lived group, suggesting age selection.

Its CDR3 holds 13 amino acids, cysteine through phenylalanine. Only CDR3 DNA is held: 39 bases, read in frame from base 1. Based on the germline V gene, the CDR1 and CDR2 sequences are MGHDK and SYGVNS. The sample consisted of blood. The sequence joins TRBV25-1 to TRBJ2-5, with TRBD1 matching 11 junction bases. The assigned J gene may be wrong: the sequence end matches TRBJ2-7 better. This sequence was found in a man between 60 and 75 years old in good health. The CDR3 sequence is CASSGTGGGEQYF. The DNA reads TGTGCCAGCAGTGGGACAGGGGGCGGCGAGCAGTACTTC.